This T cell receptor (beta chain) was observed in a study of cytomegalovirus exposure and HLA in healthy donors. Study-wide context: An early release of data contained roughly 90 million unique TCRs, which came from HLA-typed donors.

Those who donated were healthy bone marrow donors. The study's findings and limits: Sequencing depth across donors, presence/absence analyses assumed, was roughly uniform. In a later analysis, a missense DCLRE1C variant was linked to TCR beta V- and J-gene trimming.

This clone was counted a single time. Antigen: not known. PCR amplification relied on 60 Vbeta primers (plus 13 Jbeta primers). Generated by immunoSEQ multiplex PCR, the TCRdb table keeps only in-frame clones and is missing some. The sample carries under 200,000 clones, 70% to 90% recorded once. The specimen sequenced was PBMCs. This clonotype was sampled from a woman between 25 and 40 years old in good health and CMV-seronegative.

The CDR3 sequence: CASSSHNIQGNTEAFF. Here the CDR3 DNA reads TGTGCCAGCAGCTCGCACAACATACAGGGGAACACTGAAGCTTTCTTT. This chain links TRBV7-6 with TRBJ1-1; D may be TRBD1 (6 bases). CDR3 size: 16 residues. Trimming removed 4 bases from V and 1 base from J, with 16 bases in between. CDR1 is SGHVS and CDR2 is FNYEAQ in the germline V gene. Full variable domain (missing parts from reference TRBV7-6 and TRBJ1-1): GAGVSQSPRYKVTKRGQDVALRCDPISGHVSLYWYRQALGQGPEFLTYFNYEAQQDKSGLPNDRFSAERPEGSISTLTIQRTEQRDSAMYRCASSSHNIQGNTEAFFGQGTRLTVV.